A single TCR beta chain is shown here with its context. This receptor's antigen is unknown. The sample holds no much larger clone one base away, and base qualities are not on file. The sample's treatment or condition label, decoded: live attenuated yellow fever vaccine strain. PBMCs were isolated from peripheral blood using a standard Ficoll-Paque protocol. Dynabeads CD4 and CD8 positive selection kits were used to isolate CD4 and CD8 T-cell fractions. TriZol was used to extract RNA from bulk PBMCs, from CD4 and CD8 fractions, and from dextramer-positive and dextramer-negative fractions. The CDR3 has 13 amino acids, counting the end cysteine and phenylalanine. Of all the DNA, just the CDR3 is kept, 39 bases in frame from base 1. V loses 5 bases of germline sequence and J loses 1 base, and the interval between the two ends is 9 bases. The germline V gene (reference sequence) gives CDR1 as DFQATT and CDR2 as SNEGSKA.

This specimen comes from a study of T cells after yellow fever vaccination (dated by TCRdb to the late 2010s). Regarding the research as a whole: The SMART-Seq v4 Ultra Low Input RNA kit was used to prepare libraries from fractions with low cell numbers. To follow T-cell clones before and after primary and booster YFV17D yellow fever vaccination, bulk TCR alpha and beta repertoires were sequenced over time. The cohort comprised two healthy male donors, one aged 18 to 30 and one aged 30 to 40 years. Bulk PBMC replicates and cell subsets were isolated from blood drawn at multiple timepoints before and after both primary and secondary immunization.

The study at large found these results: The secondary T-cell response was weaker than the primary response but faster, peaking on day 5 instead of day 15. A small share of clonotypes was detected in both CD4 and CD8 compartments, with the overlap likely arising from convergent recombination. Most clones expanded after primary vaccination were re-detected after the booster (about 96% of CD4 and about nine tenths of CD8), suggesting broad memory maintenance. Because only two donors were included in the study, the extent to which the findings can be generalized is limited. Computational filtering was needed because FACS-sorted repertoires could contain abundant contaminating clonotypes from the bulk population.

TCR cDNA was made using 5'RACE template switching, a step that added a universal primer site and unique molecular identifiers. cDNA synthesis was primed from both the TCR alpha and TCR beta constant segments. Two PCR steps were used to amplify libraries, with sample barcodes and sequencing adapters being added in the second step. Sequencing of libraries was performed on Illumina HiSeq 2500 (2x100 bp) or NovaSeq (2x150 bp). On the study's bioinformatics: Demultiplexing of reads and collapsing into UMI consensus sequences were performed with MIGEC, and V(D)J alignment was carried out with MiXCR. Vaccine-responding clonotypes were identified with edgeR using replicate PBMC samples, with FDR below 0.01 and a log2 fold change above 5 up to day 15 being required. Bulk clonotypes were assigned CD4 or CD8 identity according to which sequenced CD4 or CD8 repertoire held them at higher abundance. TCRdb reran the public reads through fastp at Q25 and MiXCR, keeping productive beta chains. For every CDR3 protein sequence, its rows merge into one entry that carries the most common genes and DNA. TCRdb, rather than the study authors, made the V and J calls. In all, the sample holds about 260,000 distinct CDR3 sequences, and roughly 13% of those were seen once. The ten most abundant clones make up roughly 0.5% of the sample.

The material sequenced was CD4+ T cells sorted from PBMCs, taken 45 days after the yellow fever booster vaccination. The sequence was obtained from a man in his thirties or forties who received the YFV17D yellow fever vaccine. The sequence is built from TRBV20-1 and TRBJ1-5; too little of a D gene remains to name it. This receptor carries the CDR3 CSAGIGSNQPQHF. The DNA reads as follows: TGCAGTGCTGGTATAGGAAGCAATCAGCCCCAGCATTTT.